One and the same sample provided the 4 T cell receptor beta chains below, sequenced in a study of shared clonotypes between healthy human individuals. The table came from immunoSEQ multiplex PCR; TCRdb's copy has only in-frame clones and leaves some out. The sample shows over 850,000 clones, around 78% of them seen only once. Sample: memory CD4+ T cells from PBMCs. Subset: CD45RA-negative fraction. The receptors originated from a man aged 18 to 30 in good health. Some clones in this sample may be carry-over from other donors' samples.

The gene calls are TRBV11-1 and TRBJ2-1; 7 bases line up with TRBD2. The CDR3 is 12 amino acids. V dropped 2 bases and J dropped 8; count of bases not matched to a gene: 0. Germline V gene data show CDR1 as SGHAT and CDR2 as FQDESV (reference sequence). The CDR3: CASSLRGDEQFF. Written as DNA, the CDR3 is TGTGCCAGCAGCTTACGGGGGGATGAGCAGTTCTTC.

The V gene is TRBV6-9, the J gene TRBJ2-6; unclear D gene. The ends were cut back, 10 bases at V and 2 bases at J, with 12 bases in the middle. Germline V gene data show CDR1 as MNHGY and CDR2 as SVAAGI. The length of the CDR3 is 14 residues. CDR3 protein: CAKKAAAGANVLTF. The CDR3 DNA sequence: TGTGCCAAAAAAGCTGCTGCTGGGGCCAACGTCCTGACTTTC.

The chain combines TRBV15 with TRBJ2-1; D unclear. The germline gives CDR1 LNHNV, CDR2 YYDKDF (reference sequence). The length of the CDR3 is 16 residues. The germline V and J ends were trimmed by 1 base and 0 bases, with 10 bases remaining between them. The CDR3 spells CATSRGRASSYNEQFF. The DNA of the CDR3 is TGTGCCACCAGCAGAGGTCGGGCTAGCTCCTACAATGAGCAGTTCTTC.

DNA of the CDR3: TGTGCCAGCAGTGCCCCCCGACAGAAGACTAGCACAGATACGCAGTATTTT. As protein: CASSAPRQKTSTDTQYF. This chain joins TRBV28 and TRBJ2-3; D is perhaps TRBD1 (5 bases). With 5 bases removed from V and 0 bases from J, the gap between germline ends came to 18 bases. Germline V gives CDR1 MDHEN, CDR2 SYDVKM. This CDR3 contains 17 residues.